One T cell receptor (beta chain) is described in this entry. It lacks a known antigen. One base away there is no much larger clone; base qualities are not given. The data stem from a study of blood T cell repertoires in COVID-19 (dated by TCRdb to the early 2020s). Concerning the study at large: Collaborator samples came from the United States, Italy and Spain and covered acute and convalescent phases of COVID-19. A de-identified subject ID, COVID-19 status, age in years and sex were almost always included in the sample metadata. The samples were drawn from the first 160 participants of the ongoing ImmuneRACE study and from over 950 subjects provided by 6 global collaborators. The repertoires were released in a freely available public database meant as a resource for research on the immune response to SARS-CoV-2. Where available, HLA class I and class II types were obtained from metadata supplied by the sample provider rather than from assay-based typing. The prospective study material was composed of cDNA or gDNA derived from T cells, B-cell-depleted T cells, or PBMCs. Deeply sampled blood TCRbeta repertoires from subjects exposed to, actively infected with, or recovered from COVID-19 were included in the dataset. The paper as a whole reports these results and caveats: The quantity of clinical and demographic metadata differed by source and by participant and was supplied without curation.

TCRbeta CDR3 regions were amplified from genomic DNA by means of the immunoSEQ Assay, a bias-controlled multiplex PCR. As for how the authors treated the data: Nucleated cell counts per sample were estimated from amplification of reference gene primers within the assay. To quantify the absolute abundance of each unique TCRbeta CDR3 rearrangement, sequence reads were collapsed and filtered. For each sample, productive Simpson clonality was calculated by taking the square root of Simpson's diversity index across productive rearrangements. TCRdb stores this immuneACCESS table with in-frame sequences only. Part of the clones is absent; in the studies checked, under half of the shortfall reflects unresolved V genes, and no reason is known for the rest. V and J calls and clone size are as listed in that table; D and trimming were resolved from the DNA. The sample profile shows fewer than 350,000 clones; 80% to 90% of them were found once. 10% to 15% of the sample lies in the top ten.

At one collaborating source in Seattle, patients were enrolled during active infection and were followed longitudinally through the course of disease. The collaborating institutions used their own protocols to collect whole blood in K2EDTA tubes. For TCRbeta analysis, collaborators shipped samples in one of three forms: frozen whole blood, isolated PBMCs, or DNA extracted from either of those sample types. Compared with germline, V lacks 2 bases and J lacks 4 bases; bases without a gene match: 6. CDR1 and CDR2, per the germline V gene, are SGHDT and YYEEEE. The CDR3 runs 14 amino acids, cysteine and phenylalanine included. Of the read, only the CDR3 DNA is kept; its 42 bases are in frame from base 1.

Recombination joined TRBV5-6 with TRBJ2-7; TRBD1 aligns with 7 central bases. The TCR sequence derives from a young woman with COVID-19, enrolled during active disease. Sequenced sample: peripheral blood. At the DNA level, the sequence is TGTGCCAGCAGCTTATTGGGACAGCAATACGAGCAGTACTTC. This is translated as CASSLLGQQYEQYF. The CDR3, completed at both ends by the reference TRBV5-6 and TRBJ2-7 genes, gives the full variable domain DAGVTQSPTHLIKTRGQQVTLRCSPKSGHDTVSWYQQALGQGPQFIFQYYEEEERQRGNFPDRFSGHQFPNYSSELNVNALLLGDSALYLCASSLLGQQYEQYFGPGTRLTVT.